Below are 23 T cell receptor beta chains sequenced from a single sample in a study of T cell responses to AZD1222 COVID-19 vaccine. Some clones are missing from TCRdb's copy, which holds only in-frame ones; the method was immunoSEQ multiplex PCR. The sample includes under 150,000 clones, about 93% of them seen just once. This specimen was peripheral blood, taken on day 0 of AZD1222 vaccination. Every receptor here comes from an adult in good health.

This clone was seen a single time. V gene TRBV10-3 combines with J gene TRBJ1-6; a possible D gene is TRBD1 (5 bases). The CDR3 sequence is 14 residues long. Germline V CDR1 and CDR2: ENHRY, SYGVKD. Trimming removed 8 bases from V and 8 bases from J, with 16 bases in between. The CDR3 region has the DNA TGTGCCATCTCGGGCAGGGCTGGGGATTCACCCCTCCACTTT. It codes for CAISGRAGDSPLHF.

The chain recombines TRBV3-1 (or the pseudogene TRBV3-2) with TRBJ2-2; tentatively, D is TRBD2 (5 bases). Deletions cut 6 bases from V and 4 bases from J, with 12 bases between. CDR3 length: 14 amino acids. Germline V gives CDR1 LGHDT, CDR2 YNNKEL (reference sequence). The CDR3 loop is CASRLLGFTGELFF. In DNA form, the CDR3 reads TGTGCCAGCAGACTACTAGGTTTCACCGGGGAGCTGTTTTTT.

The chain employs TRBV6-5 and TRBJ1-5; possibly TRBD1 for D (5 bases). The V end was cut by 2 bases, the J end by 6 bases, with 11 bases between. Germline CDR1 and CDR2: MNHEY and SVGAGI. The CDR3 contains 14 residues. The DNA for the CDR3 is TGTGCCAGCAGTTACGGGGGATACGGTCAGCCCCAGCATTTT. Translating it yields CASSYGGYGQPQHF.

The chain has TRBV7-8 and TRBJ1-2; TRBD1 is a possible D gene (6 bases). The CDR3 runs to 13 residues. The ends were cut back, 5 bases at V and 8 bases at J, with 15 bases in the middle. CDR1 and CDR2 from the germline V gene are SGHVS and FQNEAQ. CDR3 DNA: TGTGCCAGCAGCCCAAACAGGGTACGAGGCTACACCTTC. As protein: CASSPNRVRGYTF.

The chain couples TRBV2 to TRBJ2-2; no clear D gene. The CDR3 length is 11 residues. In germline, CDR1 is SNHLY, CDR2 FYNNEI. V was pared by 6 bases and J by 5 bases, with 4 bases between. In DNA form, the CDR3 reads TGTGCCAGCAGAGGGACCGGGGAGCTGTTTTTT. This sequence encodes CASRGTGELFF. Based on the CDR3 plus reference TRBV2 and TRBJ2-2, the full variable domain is EPEVTQTPSHQVTQMGQEVILRCVPISNHLYFYWYRQILGQKVEFLVSFYNNEISEKSEIFDDQFSVERPDGSNFTLKIRSTKLEDSAMYFCASRGTGELFFGEGSRLTVL.

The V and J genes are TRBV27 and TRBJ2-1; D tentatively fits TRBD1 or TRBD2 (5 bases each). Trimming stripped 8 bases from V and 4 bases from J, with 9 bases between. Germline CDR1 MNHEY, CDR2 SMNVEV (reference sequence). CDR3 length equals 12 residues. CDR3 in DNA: TGTGCCAGCGGGGGAGTTTACAATGAGCAGTTCTTC. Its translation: CASGGVYNEQFF.

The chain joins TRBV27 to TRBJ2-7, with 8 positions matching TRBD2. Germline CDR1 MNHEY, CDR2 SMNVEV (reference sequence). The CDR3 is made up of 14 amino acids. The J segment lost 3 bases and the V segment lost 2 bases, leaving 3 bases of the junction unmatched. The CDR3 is CASSLALADYEQYF. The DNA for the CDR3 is TGTGCCAGCAGTTTAGCACTAGCGGACTACGAGCAGTACTTC.

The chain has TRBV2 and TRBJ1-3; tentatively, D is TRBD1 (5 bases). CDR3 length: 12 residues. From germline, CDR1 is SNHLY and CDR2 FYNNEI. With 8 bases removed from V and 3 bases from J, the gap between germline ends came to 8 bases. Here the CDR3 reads CASAGFGNTIYF. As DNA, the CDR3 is TGTGCCAGCGCAGGGTTTGGAAACACCATATATTTT.

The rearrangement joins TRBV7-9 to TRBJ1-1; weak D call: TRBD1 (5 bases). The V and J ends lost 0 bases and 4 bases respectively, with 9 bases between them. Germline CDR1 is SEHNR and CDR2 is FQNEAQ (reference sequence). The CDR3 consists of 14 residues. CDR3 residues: CASSLALGATEAFF. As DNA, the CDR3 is TGTGCCAGCAGCTTAGCTCTAGGGGCCACTGAAGCTTTCTTT.

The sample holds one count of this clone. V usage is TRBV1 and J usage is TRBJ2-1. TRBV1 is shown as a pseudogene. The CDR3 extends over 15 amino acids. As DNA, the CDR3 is TGCACCAGCAGCCACTCCCTCTCGACCCGCAGTGAGCAGTTCTTC. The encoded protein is CTSSHSLSTRSEQFF.

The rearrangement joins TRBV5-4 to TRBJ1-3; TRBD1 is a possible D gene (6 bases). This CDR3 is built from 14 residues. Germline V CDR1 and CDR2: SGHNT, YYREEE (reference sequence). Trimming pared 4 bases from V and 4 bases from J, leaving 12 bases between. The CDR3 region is CASSATGIGNTIYF. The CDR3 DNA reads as TGTGCCAGCAGCGCAACAGGGATCGGAAACACCATATATTTT.

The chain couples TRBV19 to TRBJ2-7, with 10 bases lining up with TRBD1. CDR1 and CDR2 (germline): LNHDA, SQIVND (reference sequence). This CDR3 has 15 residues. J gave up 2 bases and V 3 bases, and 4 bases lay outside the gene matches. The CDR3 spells CASSMGQGWTYEQYF. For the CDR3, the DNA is TGTGCCAGTAGTATGGGACAGGGGTGGACCTACGAGCAGTACTTC.

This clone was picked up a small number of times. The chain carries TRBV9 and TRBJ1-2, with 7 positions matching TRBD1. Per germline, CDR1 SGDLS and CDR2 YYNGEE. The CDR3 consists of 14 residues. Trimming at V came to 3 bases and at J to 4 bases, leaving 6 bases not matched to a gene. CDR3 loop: CASSGVQGFYGYTF. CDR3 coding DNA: TGTGCCAGCAGCGGTGTACAGGGGTTCTATGGCTACACCTTC. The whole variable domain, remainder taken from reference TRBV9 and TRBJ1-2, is DSGVTQTPKHLITATGQRVTLRCSPRSGDLSVYWYQQSLDQGLQFLIQYYNGEERAKGNILERFSAQQFPDLHSELNLSSLELGDSALYFCASSGVQGFYGYTFGSGTRLTVV.

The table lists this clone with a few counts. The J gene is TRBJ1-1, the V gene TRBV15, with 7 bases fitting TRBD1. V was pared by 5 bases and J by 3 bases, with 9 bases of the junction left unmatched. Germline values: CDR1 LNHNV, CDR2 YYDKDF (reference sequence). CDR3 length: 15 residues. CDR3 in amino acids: CATSPYRGQDTEAFF. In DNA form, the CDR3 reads TGTGCCACCAGCCCATACAGGGGACAAGACACTGAAGCTTTCTTT.

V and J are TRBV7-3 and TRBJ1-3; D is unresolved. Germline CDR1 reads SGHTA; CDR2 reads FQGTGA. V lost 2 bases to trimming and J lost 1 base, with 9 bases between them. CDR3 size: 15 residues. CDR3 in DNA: TGTGCCAGCAGCTTACAGCCAGGATCTGGAAACACCATATATTTT. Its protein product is CASSLQPGSGNTIYF.

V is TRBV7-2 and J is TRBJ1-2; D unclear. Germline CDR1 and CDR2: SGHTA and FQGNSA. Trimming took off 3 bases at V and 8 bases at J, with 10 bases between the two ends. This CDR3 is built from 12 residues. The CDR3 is CASSLDLGGYTF. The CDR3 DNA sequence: TGTGCCAGCAGCTTGGACTTGGGGGGCTACACCTTC.

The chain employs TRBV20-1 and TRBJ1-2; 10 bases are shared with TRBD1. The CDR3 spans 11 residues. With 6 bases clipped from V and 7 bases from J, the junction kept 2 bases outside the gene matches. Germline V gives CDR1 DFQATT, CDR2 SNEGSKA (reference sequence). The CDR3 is CSAWTGGGYTF. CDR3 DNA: TGCAGTGCCTGGACAGGGGGTGGCTACACCTTC.

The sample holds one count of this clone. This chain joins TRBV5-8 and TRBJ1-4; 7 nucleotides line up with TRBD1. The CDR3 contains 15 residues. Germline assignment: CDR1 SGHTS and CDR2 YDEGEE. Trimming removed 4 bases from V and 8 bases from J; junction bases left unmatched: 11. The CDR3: CASSIHRGLSEKLFF. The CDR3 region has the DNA TGTGCCAGCAGCATTCACAGGGGTTTATCGGAAAAACTGTTTTTT.

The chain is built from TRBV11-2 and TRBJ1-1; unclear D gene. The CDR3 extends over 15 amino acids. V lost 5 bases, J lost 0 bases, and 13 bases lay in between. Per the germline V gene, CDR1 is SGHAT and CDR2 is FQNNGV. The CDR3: CASSTISPMNTEAFF. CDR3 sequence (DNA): TGTGCCAGCAGCACGATTAGCCCAATGAACACTGAAGCTTTCTTT.

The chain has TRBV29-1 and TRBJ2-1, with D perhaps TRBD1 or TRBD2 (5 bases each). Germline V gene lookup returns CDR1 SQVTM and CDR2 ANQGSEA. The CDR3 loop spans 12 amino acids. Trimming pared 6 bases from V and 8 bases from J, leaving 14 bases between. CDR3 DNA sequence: TGCAGCGTGTCGAGAGGGGTTGATGAGCAGTTCTTC. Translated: CSVSRGVDEQFF.

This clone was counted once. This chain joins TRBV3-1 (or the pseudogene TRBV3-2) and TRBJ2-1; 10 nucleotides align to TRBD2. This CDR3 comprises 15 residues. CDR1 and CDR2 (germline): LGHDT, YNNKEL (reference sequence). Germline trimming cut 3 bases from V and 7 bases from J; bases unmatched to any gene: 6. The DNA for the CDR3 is TGTGCCAGCAGCCAGGCGCTAGCGGGAGTAAATGAGCAGTTCTTC. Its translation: CASSQALAGVNEQFF.

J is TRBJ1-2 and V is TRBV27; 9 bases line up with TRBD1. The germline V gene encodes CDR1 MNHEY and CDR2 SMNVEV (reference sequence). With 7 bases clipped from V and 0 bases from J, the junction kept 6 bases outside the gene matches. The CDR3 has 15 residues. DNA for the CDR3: TGTGCCAGCATGGGGACAGGGCCACCTAACTATGGCTACACCTTC. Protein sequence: CASMGTGPPNYGYTF.

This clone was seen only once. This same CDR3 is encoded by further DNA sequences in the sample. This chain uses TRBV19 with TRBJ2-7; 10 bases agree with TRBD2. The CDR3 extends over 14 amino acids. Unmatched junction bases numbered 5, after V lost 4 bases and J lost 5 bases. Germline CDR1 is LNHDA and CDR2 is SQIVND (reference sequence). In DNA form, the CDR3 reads TGTGCCAGTAGTACCCCGGGACTAGCGAACGAGCAGTACTTC. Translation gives CASSTPGLANEQYF. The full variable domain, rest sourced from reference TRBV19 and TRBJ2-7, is DGGITQSPKYLFRKEGQNVTLSCEQNLNHDAMYWYRQDPGQGLRLIYYSQIVNDFQKGDIAEGYSVSREKKESFPLTVTSAQKNPTAFYLCASSTPGLANEQYFGPGTRLTVT.